A selection of T cell receptor beta chains follows, all from one sample in a study of early T cells in non-severe SARS-CoV-2 infection. TCRdb itself ran the 5' RACE reads through MiXCR, one entry per CDR3 protein. The table includes about 76,000 distinct CDR3 sequences, around 10% detected once. Sequencing was carried out using whole blood. These receptors were taken from an adult who was a healthcare worker with PCR-confirmed SARS-CoV-2 infection or an uninfected control (not recorded which). Each CDR3 is given with its conserved first and last residue. A D gene is named only where the DNA matches it firmly. Expanded clones get a size class; other rows say once, few or many, or leave the size out.

clone size	D gene	V gene	J gene	CDR3 DNA	CDR3 protein
many	TRBD1	TRBV29-1	TRBJ2-7	TGCAGCGTGTCAGGGGGACCCTCCTTTAGCTCCTACGAGCAGTACTTC	CSVSGGPSFSSYEQYF
NA	NA	TRBV29-1	TRBJ1-1	TGCAGCGTTTCTAACAGGAACACTGAAGCTTTCTTT	CSVSNRNTEAFF
many	NA	TRBV5-6	TRBJ1-5	TGTGCCAGCAGCTCTCTGGGATCAGGTCCAGATCAGCCCCAGCATTTT	CASSSLGSGPDQPQHF
NA	NA	TRBV3-1	TRBJ2-5	TGTGCCAGCAGCCCCCCATACGCAGGACTCCCCCAAGCCCAGTACTTC	CASSPPYAGLPQAQYF
NA	NA	TRBV7-2	TRBJ2-7	TGTGCCAGCAGCCGCGGACGCCCTTCCTACGAGCAGTACTTC	CASSRGRPSYEQYF
many	TRBD1	TRBV20-1	TRBJ2-7	TGCAGTGCGATGATCTGGGACAGGCAGTACGAGCAGTACTTC	CSAMIWDRQYEQYF
NA	TRBD1	TRBV11-2	TRBJ2-7	TGTGCCAGCAGCTCACCCGGTATCCAGGGGGCCTACGAGCAGTACTTC	CASSSPGIQGAYEQYF
many	NA	TRBV3-1	TRBJ2-7	TGTGCCAGCAGCCCTCCCTACTCCTACGAGCAGTACTTC	CASSPPYSYEQYF
few	TRBD2	TRBV20-1	TRBJ2-2	TGCAGTGCTAGAGCTAGCGGGGGGGCTTACACCGGGGAGCTGTTTTTT	CSARASGGAYTGELFF
NA	NA	TRBV3-1	TRBJ2-7	TGTGCCAGCAGCCAAGATCCCGGGGTCGAGCAGTACTTC	CASSQDPGVEQYF
NA	NA	TRBV7-6	TRBJ2-5	TGTGCCAGCGGAACCTTGGGACTAGAGACCCAGTACTTC	CASGTLGLETQYF
NA	NA	TRBV7-2	TRBJ2-7	TGTGCCAGCAGCTTAGGGGCGGAAGTACCCTACGAGCAGTACTTC	CASSLGAEVPYEQYF
few	TRBD2	TRBV4-1	TRBJ2-1	TGCGCCAGCAGCCAGGGGACCGGGACTAGCCTTTACAATGAGCAGTTCTTC	CASSQGTGTSLYNEQFF
NA	NA	TRBV5-6	TRBJ2-3	TGTGCCAGCAGCTTGATTGGTAGCGGCGCCACAGATACGCAGTATTTT	CASSLIGSGATDTQYF
NA	NA	TRBV6-2/TRBV6-3	TRBJ2-2	TGTGCCAGCAGTCCGCTGAGGACCGGGGAGCTGTTTTTT	CASSPLRTGELFF
many	NA	TRBV29-1	TRBJ1-2	TGCAGCATATACGGACGTGATGGCGGCTACACCTTC	CSIYGRDGGYTF
many	TRBD2	TRBV7-6	TRBJ2-2	TGTGCCAGCAGCTTATCACTAGCGGGGGGCGAAAACACCGGGGAGCTGTTTTTT	CASSLSLAGGENTGELFF
many	TRBD2	TRBV7-9	TRBJ2-7	TGTGCCAGCAGCCCAGGGACTAGGCCCTACGAGCAGTACTTC	CASSPGTRPYEQYF
NA	NA	TRBV7-8	TRBJ2-6	TGTGCCAGCAGCCTAGGGCTAGGGGTGACTGGGGCCAACGTCCTGACTTTC	CASSLGLGVTGANVLTF
NA	NA	TRBV5-4	TRBJ1-2	TGTGCCAGCAGCTCCGAAAATTACTATGGCTACACCTTC	CASSSENYYGYTF
few	NA	TRBV7-2	TRBJ2-5	TGTGCCAGCAGCTCCCAACCCGGGGGACAAGAGACCCAGTACTTC	CASSSQPGGQETQYF
many	NA	TRBV4-1	TRBJ2-2	TGCGCCAGCAGCCAAGGGCCTACGGGGCGGGGGCTCACCGGGGAGCTGTTTTTT	CASSQGPTGRGLTGELFF
few	NA	TRBV3-1	TRBJ2-7	TGTGCCAGCAGCCAAGATCCACGGGGGTCCTACGAGCAGTACTTC	CASSQDPRGSYEQYF
few	NA	TRBV9	TRBJ2-3	TGTGCCAGCAGCTCCCGGACACAAGGGGATACGCAGTATTTT	CASSSRTQGDTQYF
many	TRBD1	TRBV12-3/TRBV12-4	TRBJ2-1	TGTGCCAGCAGTTTGGGGACAGGGGGCTTCCCGCCGTACAATGAGCAGTTCTTC	CASSLGTGGFPPYNEQFF
many	NA	TRBV12-3/TRBV12-4	TRBJ2-6	TGTGCCAGCATCTGGGACTCCGACTCTGGGGCCAACGTCCTGACTTTC	CASIWDSDSGANVLTF
many	NA	TRBV2	TRBJ2-7	TGTGCCAGCAGACCCCCGGGGGCCCCTCCCTACGAGCAGTACTTC	CASRPPGAPPYEQYF
many	NA	TRBV20-1	TRBJ1-1	TGCAGTGCTAGGTCCCCCCCCATGGTCTGGGGGGCGGGTACCATGAACACTGAAGCTTTCTTT	CSARSPPMVWGAGTMNTEAFF
few	TRBD1	TRBV12-3/TRBV12-4	TRBJ1-5	TGTGCCAGCACCCCCGGGACAGGCCCGAATCAGCCCCAGCATTTT	CASTPGTGPNQPQHF
NA	TRBD2	TRBV5-1	TRBJ2-7	TGCGCCAGCAGGGGGACTAGCTGGGCAACGGGGCAGTACTTC	CASRGTSWATGQYF
few	TRBD1	TRBV5-6	TRBJ2-3	TGTGCCAGCTCGTCGGGACAGCCCACAGATACGCAGTATTTT	CASSSGQPTDTQYF
NA	NA	TRBV5-4	TRBJ1-2	TGTGCCAGCAGCGGAACCGGACGACCGATCTACACCTTC	CASSGTGRPIYTF
few	NA	TRBV6-5	TRBJ2-7	TGTGCCAGCAGTTACTTCAGCGGCGAGCAGTACTTC	CASSYFSGEQYF
few	NA	TRBV30	TRBJ1-1	TGTGCCTGGAGCGCCGGTGCGCCCGAAGCTTTCTTT	CAWSAGAPEAFF
many	NA	TRBV12-3/TRBV12-4	TRBJ1-2	TGTGCCAGCACCCTAGGTGGCCCTTATGGCTACACCTTC	CASTLGGPYGYTF
NA	NA	TRBV5-6	TRBJ1-2	TGTGCCAGCAGCTTAGGATCCTCTAACTATGGCTACACCTTC	CASSLGSSNYGYTF
few	NA	TRBV6-1	TRBJ1-5	TGTGCCAGCAGTGAGTCAGATTATAGCAATCAGCCCCAGCATTTT	CASSESDYSNQPQHF
NA	TRBD1	TRBV5-1	TRBJ2-1	TGCGCCAGCAGTAACGACAGGGTAAATGAGCAGTTCTTC	CASSNDRVNEQFF
few	NA	TRBV6-2/TRBV6-3	TRBJ2-5	TGTGCCAGCAGTCCCCCGGTAGGTCGGCAAGAGACCCAGTACTTC	CASSPPVGRQETQYF
many	TRBD1	TRBV12-3/TRBV12-4	TRBJ1-3	TGTGCCAGCAGTCTGTATGGGACAGACTCTGGAAACACCATATATTTT	CASSLYGTDSGNTIYF
few	TRBD2	TRBV2	TRBJ2-3	TGTGCCAGCAGCGAAGCGGGGGGCCTCACAGATACGCAGTATTTT	CASSEAGGLTDTQYF
many	NA	TRBV30	TRBJ1-1	TGTGCCTGGAAGGTTCCCGGCGTGAACACTGAAGCTTTCTTT	CAWKVPGVNTEAFF